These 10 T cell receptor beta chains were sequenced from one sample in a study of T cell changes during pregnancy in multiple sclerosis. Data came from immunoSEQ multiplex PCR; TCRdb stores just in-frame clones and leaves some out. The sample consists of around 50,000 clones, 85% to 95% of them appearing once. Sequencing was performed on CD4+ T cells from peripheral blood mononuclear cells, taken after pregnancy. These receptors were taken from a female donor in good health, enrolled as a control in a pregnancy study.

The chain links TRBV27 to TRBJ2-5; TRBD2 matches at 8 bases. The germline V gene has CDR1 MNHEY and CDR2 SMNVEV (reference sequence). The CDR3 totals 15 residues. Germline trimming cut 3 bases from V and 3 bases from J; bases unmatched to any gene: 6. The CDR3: CASSFLLAGKETQYF. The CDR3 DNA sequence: TGTGCCAGCAGTTTCCTGCTAGCGGGTAAAGAGACCCAGTACTTC.

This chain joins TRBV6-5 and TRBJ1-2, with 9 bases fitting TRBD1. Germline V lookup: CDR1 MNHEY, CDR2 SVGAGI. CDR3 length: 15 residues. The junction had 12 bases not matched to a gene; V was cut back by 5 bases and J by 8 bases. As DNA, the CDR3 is TGTGCCAGCAGTCACGGACAGGGGAAGGTAGAGGGCTACACCTTC. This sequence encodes CASSHGQGKVEGYTF.

The CDR3 nucleotides are TGCAGCGGACTACAGGGGACCAACACTGAAGCTTTCTTT. It is translated as CSGLQGTNTEAFF. The chain employs TRBV29-1 and TRBJ1-1; 7 bases map to TRBD1. The CDR3 covers 13 residues. Germline V lookup: CDR1 SQVTM, CDR2 ANQGSEA. The junction had 7 bases not matched to a gene; V was cut back by 7 bases and J by 2 bases.

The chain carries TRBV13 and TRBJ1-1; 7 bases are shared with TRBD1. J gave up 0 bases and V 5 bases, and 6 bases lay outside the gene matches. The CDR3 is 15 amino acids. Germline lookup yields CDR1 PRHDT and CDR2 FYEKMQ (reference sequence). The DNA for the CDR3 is TGTGCCAGCAGCCTACAGGGGCCATTGAACACTGAAGCTTTCTTT. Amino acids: CASSLQGPLNTEAFF.

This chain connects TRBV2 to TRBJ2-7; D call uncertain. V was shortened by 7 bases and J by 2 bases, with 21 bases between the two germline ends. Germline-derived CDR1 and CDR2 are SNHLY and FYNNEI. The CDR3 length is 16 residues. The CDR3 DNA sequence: TGTGCCAGCACCCACCGCACATCGCTAGGCACCTACGAGCAGTACTTC. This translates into CASTHRTSLGTYEQYF.

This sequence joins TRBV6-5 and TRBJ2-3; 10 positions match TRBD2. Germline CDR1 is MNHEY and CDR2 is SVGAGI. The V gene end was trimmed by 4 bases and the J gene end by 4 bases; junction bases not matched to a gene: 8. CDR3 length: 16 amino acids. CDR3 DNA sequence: TGTGCCAGCAGTTCCTTGGGACTAGCGAGGGCAGATACGCAGTATTTT. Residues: CASSSLGLARADTQYF.

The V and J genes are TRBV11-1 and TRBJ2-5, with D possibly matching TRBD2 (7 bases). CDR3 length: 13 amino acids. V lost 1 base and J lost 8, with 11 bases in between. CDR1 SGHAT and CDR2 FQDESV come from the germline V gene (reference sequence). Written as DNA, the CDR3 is TGTGCCAGCAGCTTAGGAGGGGGGGGTACCCAGTACTTC. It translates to CASSLGGGGTQYF.

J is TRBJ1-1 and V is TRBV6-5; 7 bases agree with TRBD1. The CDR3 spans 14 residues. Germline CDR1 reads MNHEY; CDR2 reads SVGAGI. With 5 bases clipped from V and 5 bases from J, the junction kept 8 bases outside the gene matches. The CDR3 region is CASSPSTGLTEAFF. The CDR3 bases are TGTGCCAGCAGTCCCTCGACAGGGTTGACTGAAGCTTTCTTT.

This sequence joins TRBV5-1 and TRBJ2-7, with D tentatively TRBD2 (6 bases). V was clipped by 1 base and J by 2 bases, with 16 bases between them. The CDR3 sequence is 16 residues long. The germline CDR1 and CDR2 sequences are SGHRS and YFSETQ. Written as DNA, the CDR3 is TGCGCCAGCAGCTTGAGGGGTTTCGGGGAGGCCTACGAGCAGTACTTC. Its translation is CASSLRGFGEAYEQYF.

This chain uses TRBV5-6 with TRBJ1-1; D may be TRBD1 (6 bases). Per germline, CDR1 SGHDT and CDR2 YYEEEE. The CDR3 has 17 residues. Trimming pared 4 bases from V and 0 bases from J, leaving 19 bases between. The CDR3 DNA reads TGTGCCAGCAGCGGGTGGGGCTTTGGGGGCATGAACACTGAAGCTTTCTTT. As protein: CASSGWGFGGMNTEAFF.